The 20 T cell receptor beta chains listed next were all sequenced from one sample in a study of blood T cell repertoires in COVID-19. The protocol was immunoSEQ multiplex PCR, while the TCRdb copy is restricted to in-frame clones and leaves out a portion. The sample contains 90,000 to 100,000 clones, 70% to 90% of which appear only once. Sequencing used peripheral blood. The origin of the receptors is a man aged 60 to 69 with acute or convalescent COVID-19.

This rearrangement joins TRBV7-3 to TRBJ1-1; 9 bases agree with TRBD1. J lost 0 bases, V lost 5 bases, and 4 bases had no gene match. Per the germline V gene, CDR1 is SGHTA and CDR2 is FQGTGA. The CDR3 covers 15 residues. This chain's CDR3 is CASSPGQGLNTEAFF. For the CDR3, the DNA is TGTGCCAGCAGCCCAGGACAGGGGTTGAACACTGAAGCTTTCTTT.

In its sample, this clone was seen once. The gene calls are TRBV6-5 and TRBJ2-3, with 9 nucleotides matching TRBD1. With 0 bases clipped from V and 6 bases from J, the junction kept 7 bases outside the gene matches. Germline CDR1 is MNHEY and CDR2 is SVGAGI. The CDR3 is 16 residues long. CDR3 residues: CASSYSGGTGRDTQYF. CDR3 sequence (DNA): TGTGCCAGCAGTTACTCGGGGGGGACAGGGAGGGATACGCAGTATTTT.

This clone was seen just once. CDR3 sequence reads: CAWKHTSGNTIYF. The CDR3 DNA reads as TGTGCCTGGAAACACACCTCTGGAAACACCATATATTTT. The chain joins TRBV30 to TRBJ1-3; D gene unclear. Trimming took 4 bases from V and 0 from J, leaving 7 bases between them. CDR1 and CDR2 (germline): GTSNPN, SVGIG (reference sequence). This CDR3 has 13 residues.

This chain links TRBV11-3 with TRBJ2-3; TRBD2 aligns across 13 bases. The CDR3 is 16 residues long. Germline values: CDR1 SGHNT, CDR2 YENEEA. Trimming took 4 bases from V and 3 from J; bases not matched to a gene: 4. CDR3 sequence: CASSSGLAGETDTQYF. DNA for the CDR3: TGTGCCAGCAGCTCCGGACTAGCGGGAGAGACAGATACGCAGTATTTT. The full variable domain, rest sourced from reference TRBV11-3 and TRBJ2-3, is EAGVVQSPRYKIIEKKQPVAFWCNPISGHNTLYWYLQNLGQGPELLIRYENEEAVDDSQLPKDRFSAERLKGVDSTLKIQPAELGDSAVYLCASSSGLAGETDTQYFGPGTRLTVL.

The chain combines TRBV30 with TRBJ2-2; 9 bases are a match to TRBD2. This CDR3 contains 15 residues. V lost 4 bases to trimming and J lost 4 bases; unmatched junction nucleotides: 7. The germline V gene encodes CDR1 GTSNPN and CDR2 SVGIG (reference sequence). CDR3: CAWTPGLAATGELFF. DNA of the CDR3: TGTGCCTGGACACCGGGACTAGCTGCCACCGGGGAGCTGTTTTTT. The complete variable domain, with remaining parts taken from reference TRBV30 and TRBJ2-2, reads SQTIHQWPATLVQPVGSPLSLECTVEGTSNPNLYWYRQAAGRGLQLLFYSVGIGQISSEVPQNLSASRPQDRQFILSSKKLLLSDSGFYLCAWTPGLAATGELFFGEGSRLTVL.

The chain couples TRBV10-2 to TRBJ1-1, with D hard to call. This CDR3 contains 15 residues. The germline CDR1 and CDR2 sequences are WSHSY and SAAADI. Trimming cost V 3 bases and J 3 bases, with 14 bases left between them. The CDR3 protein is CASSDSVAGDTEAFF. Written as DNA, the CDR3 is TGCGCCAGCAGTGACAGTGTGGCCGGGGACACTGAAGCTTTCTTT.

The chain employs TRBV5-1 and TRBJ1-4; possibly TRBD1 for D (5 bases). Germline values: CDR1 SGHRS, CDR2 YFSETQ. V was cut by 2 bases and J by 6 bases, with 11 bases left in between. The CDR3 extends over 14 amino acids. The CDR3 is CASSFGTGDEKLFF. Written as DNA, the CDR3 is TGCGCCAGCAGCTTTGGTACGGGGGATGAAAAACTGTTTTTT.

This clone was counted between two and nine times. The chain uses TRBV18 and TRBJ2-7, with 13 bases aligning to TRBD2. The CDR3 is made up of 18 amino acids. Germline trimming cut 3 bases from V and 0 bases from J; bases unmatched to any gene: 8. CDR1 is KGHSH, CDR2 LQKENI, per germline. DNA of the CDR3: TGTGCCAGCTCACCTACTAGCGGGGGGGCCGTAGGCTCCTACGAGCAGTACTTC. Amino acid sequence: CASSPTSGGAVGSYEQYF.

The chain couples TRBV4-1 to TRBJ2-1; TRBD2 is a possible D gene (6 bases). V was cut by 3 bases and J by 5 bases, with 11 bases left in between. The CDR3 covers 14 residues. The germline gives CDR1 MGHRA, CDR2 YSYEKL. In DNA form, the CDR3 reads TGCGCCAGCAGCCATGGGACTCTCAACAATGAGCAGTTCTTC. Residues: CASSHGTLNNEQFF.

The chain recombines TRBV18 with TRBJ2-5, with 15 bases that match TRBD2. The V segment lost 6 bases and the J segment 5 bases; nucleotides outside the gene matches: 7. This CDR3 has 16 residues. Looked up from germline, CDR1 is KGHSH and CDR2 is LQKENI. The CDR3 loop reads CASSGTSGRSSETQYF. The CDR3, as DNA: TGTGCCAGCTCCGGGACTAGCGGGAGGTCGAGCGAGACCCAGTACTTC.

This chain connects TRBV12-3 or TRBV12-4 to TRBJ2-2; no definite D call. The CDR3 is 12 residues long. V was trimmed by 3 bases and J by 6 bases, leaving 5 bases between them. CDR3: CASSFISGELFF. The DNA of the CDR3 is TGTGCCAGCAGTTTTATTTCCGGGGAGCTGTTTTTT.

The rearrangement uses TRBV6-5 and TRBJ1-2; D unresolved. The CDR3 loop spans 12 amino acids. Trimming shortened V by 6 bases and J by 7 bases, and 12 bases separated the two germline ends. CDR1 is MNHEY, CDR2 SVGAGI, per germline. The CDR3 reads CASRAEYSGYTF. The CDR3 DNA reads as TGTGCCAGCAGGGCGGAGTATTCTGGCTACACCTTC.

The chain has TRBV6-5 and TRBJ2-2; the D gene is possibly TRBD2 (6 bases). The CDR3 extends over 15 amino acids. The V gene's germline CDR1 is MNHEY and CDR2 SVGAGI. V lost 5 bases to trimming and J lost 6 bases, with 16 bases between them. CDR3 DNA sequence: TGTGCCAGCAGTACCCATGCGGGATTTCCCGGGGAGCTGTTTTTT. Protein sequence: CASSTHAGFPGELFF.

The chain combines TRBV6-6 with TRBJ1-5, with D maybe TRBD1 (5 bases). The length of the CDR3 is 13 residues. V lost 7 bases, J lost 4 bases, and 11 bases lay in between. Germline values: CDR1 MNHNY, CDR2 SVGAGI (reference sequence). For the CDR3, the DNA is TGTGCCAGCACGGGACTGCCGAATCAGCCCCAGCATTTT. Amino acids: CASTGLPNQPQHF.

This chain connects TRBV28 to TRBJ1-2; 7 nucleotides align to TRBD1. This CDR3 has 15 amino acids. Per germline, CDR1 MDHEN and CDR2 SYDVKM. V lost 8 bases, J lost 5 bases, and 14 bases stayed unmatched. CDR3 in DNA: TGTGCCAGCGACAGAGGGGGACAGCCAAGTTATGGCTACACCTTC. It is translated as CASDRGGQPSYGYTF.

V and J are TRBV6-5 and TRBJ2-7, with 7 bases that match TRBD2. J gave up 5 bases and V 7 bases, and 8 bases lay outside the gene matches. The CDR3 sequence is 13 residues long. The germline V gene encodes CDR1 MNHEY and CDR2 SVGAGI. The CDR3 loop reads CASISSGRDEQYV. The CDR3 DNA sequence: TGTGCCAGCATCTCTAGTGGGAGGGACGAGCAGTACGTC.

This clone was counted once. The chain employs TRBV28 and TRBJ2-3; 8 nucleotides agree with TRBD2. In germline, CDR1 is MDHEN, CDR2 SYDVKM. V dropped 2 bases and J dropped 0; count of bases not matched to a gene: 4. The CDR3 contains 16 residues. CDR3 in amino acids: CASSLAASGSTDTQYF. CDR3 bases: TGTGCCAGCAGTTTAGCCGCTAGCGGGAGCACAGATACGCAGTATTTT.

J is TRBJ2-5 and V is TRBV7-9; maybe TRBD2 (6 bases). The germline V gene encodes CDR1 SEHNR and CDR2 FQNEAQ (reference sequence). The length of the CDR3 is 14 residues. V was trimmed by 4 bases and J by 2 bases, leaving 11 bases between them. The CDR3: CASSSSSAQETQYF. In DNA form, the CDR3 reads TGTGCCAGCAGCTCTTCTAGCGCTCAAGAGACCCAGTACTTC.

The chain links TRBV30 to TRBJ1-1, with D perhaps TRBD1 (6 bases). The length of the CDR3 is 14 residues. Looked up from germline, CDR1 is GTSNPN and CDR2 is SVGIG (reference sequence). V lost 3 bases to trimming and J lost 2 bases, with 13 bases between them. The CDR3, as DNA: TGTGCCTGGAGGTCCGGGACACTAAACACTGAAGCTTTCTTT. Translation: CAWRSGTLNTEAFF. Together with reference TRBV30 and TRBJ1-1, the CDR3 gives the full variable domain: SQTIHQWPATLVQPVGSPLSLECTVEGTSNPNLYWYRQAAGRGLQLLFYSVGIGQISSEVPQNLSASRPQDRQFILSSKKLLLSDSGFYLCAWRSGTLNTEAFFGQGTRLTVV.

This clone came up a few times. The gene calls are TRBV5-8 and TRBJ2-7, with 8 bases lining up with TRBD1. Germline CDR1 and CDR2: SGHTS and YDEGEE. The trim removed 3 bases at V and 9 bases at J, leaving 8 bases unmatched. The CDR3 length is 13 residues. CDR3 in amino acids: CASSWTGRSGQYV. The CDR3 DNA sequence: TGTGCCAGCAGCTGGACAGGGAGAAGCGGGCAGTACGTC.